The next 14 T cell receptor beta chains were all read from a single sample in a study of blood T cell repertoires in COVID-19. Using immunoSEQ multiplex PCR, the repertoire was profiled, and TCRdb retains in-frame clones only, with some absent. The sample lists 150,000 or so clones, about 84% occurring once. Material for sequencing was PBMCs or T cells enriched from blood (not recorded which). Receptors were obtained from a woman aged 40 to 50 with acute COVID-19.

The chain is built from TRBV4-1 and TRBJ1-5; D is unresolved. The germline V gene has CDR1 MGHRA and CDR2 YSYEKL. This CDR3 comprises 16 residues. V was clipped by 0 bases and J by 1 base, with 10 bases between them. The CDR3 DNA reads as TGCGCCAGCAGCCAAGATCCGGGTCGGAGCAATCAGCCCCAGCATTTT. Translation: CASSQDPGRSNQPQHF.

The V gene is TRBV6-4, the J gene TRBJ2-3; TRBD2 agrees at 10 bases. The germline V gene encodes CDR1 MRHNA and CDR2 SNTAGT. There are 17 residues in the CDR3. V trimming: 0 bases; J trimming: 4 bases; junction bases outside the gene matches: 7. The CDR3 DNA follows: TGTGCCAGCAGTGACTCCTCCCCCCTAGCGGGGGCAGATACGCAGTATTTT. Encoded protein: CASSDSSPLAGADTQYF.

This chain uses TRBV6-1 with TRBJ2-1; 8 positions agree with TRBD2. Germline V gene sequence: CDR1 MNHNS, CDR2 SASEGT. J was trimmed by 7 bases and V by 2 bases; bases with no gene match: 10. The CDR3 is 16 amino acids. CDR3: CASSESPSGWYNEQFF. Here the CDR3 DNA reads TGTGCCAGCAGTGAATCGCCTAGCGGGTGGTATAATGAGCAGTTCTTC.

V usage is TRBV19 and J usage is TRBJ1-2, with 9 positions matching TRBD1. Trimming cost V 4 bases and J 8 bases; bases outside gene matches: 8. CDR1 LNHDA and CDR2 SQIVND come from the germline V gene (reference sequence). CDR3 size: 14 residues. As DNA, the CDR3 is TGTGCCAGTAGTAGCCGGGACAGGGTCGAAGGCTACACCTTC. Amino acids: CASSSRDRVEGYTF.

This chain uses TRBV10-3 with TRBJ2-3; 9 nucleotides agree with TRBD2. The V and J ends lost 2 bases and 3 bases, in that order; junction bases with no gene match: 9. The CDR3 spans 17 residues. Germline values: CDR1 ENHRY, CDR2 SYGVKD. CDR3 bases: TGTGCCATCAGTGAGACACTTGTGCTAGCGGGGACAGATACGCAGTATTTT. It encodes CAISETLVLAGTDTQYF.

This chain's CDR3 is CASSDIQGAVATNEKLFF. CDR3 nucleotide sequence: TGTGCCAGCAGTGATATCCAGGGGGCTGTCGCAACTAATGAAAAACTGTTTTTT. This chain connects TRBV25-1 to TRBJ1-4; 8 bases match TRBD1. Germline CDR1 is MGHDK and CDR2 is SYGVNS. Trimming removed 3 bases from V and 0 bases from J; junction bases left unmatched: 9. CDR3 length: 18 amino acids.

The chain joins TRBV7-9 to TRBJ2-2, with TRBD2 matching over 14 bases. Losses at the gene ends were 4 bases for V and 6 bases for J; bases not matched to a gene: 4. This CDR3 is built from 16 residues. Germline CDR1 reads SEHNR; CDR2 reads FQNEAQ (reference sequence). CDR3 amino acids: CASSSLTSGRAGELFF. CDR3 coding DNA: TGTGCCAGCAGCTCCTTGACTAGCGGGAGGGCCGGGGAGCTGTTTTTT.

This clone appeared once. This chain links TRBV2 with TRBJ1-2; TRBD1 aligns across 9 bases. This CDR3 contains 15 residues. Unmatched junction bases numbered 8, after V lost 2 bases and J lost 7 bases. Germline CDR1 is SNHLY and CDR2 is FYNNEI. This chain's CDR3 is CASSETGRTGAGYTF. The CDR3 DNA reads as TGTGCCAGCAGTGAAACGGGAAGGACAGGGGCTGGCTACACCTTC. Drawing the rest from reference TRBV2 and TRBJ1-2, the complete variable domain is EPEVTQTPSHQVTQMGQEVILRCVPISNHLYFYWYRQILGQKVEFLVSFYNNEISEKSEIFDDQFSVERPDGSNFTLKIRSTKLEDSAMYFCASSETGRTGAGYTFGSGTRLTVV.

The chain joins TRBV27 to TRBJ2-1; 8 nucleotides match TRBD2. The germline V gene encodes CDR1 MNHEY and CDR2 SMNVEV (reference sequence). Trimming removed 3 bases from V and 10 bases from J; junction bases left unmatched: 14. The CDR3 runs to 16 residues. The CDR3, as DNA: TGTGCCAGCAGTTTTTGGAGGGGAGCGGGAGTTGGGGAGCAGTTCTTC. This gives the protein CASSFWRGAGVGEQFF.

There are a few counts of this clone. The gene calls are TRBV18 and TRBJ1-1; D is undetermined. V shed 6 bases and J shed 0 bases, with 8 bases lying between them. This CDR3 is 13 amino acids long. The V gene's germline CDR1 is KGHSH and CDR2 LQKENI. The CDR3 DNA is TGTGCCAGCTCGACTAGCATGAACACTGAAGCTTTCTTT. Its protein is CASSTSMNTEAFF.

This rearrangement joins TRBV7-9 to TRBJ1-1; D unresolved. Germline loops: CDR1 SEHNR, CDR2 FQNEAQ (reference sequence). The CDR3 is 13 residues long. Trimming stripped 4 bases from V and 1 base from J, with 7 bases between. This CDR3 is CASSSIANTEAFF. The CDR3 DNA follows: TGTGCCAGCAGCTCAATAGCGAACACTGAAGCTTTCTTT.

This clone was counted ten times or more. The chain employs TRBV12-3 or TRBV12-4 and TRBJ1-1, with D possibly being TRBD1 (6 bases). The CDR3 runs 13 residues. The V end lost 2 bases, the J end lost 8 bases, and 12 bases lay between the germline ends. The CDR3 region has the DNA TGTGCCAGCAGTTTATGGGGGACAAAGGAAGCTTTCTTT. Translated, it gives CASSLWGTKEAFF.

The V call is TRBV6-5, the J call TRBJ2-1; 12 nucleotides agree with TRBD2. Germline V gene data show CDR1 as MNHEY and CDR2 as SVGAGI. This CDR3 region has 16 residues. V lost 4 bases and J lost 9; bases outside the gene matches: 10. The CDR3 loop reads CASSLPLAGGPGEQFF. CDR3 coding DNA: TGTGCCAGCAGTTTACCCCTAGCGGGAGGGCCGGGTGAGCAGTTCTTC.

This chain joins TRBV7-2 and TRBJ2-3; 7 positions agree with TRBD1. V was clipped by 5 bases and J by 5 bases; unmatched bases: 4. CDR3 length equals 13 residues. The V gene's germline CDR1 is SGHTA and CDR2 FQGNSA. The CDR3 sequence: CASSPPGGDTQYF. DNA for the CDR3: TGTGCCAGCAGCCCACCAGGGGGAGATACGCAGTATTTT.